The sequence of this T cell receptor (beta chain) was determined in a study of shared clonotypes between healthy human individuals. With regard to this clone: Its specificity is unknown.

Overall study results and limits: Represented diversity (both genetic and exposure-history) was limited by the small number of donors. Clonotype sharing among donors likely depends on sequencing depth.

Naive CD8 cells lacked CD45RO and underwent positive selection for CCR7, leaving out terminally differentiated effector memory CD45RA+ cells. The CDR3 contains 15 residues. The germline V gene has CDR1 SNHLY and CDR2 FYNNEI. Trimming took 6 bases from V and 2 from J; bases not matched to a gene: 6. Per the original methods: ImmunoSEQ supplied junction-only sequences lacking quality scores, so filtering was different. Profiling relied on immunoSEQ multiplex PCR, and the TCRdb table lists in-frame clones only, not all of them. The D gene and trimming were derived from the DNA, and the V and J assignments and clone size from that table. Here the sample spans about 2.1 million clones, about 93% being singletons.

This clonotype originated in a man in his late teens or twenties in good health. Some clones in this sample may be carry-over from other donors' samples. The sample comprised naive CD8+ T cells from PBMCs. The chain links TRBV2 to TRBJ1-5, with TRBD1 matching 8 bases. The CDR3 spells CASSRDRSGNQPQHF. The CDR3 DNA is TGTGCCAGCAGCCGGGACAGGTCCGGCAATCAGCCCCAGCATTTT.